The 22 T cell receptor beta chains below were found in one sample sequenced in a study of shared clonotypes between healthy human individuals. The data were produced by immunoSEQ multiplex PCR, yet TCRdb's version contains in-frame clones alone and is incomplete. The data hold approximately 1,500,000 clones, with roughly 96% observed a single time. Source material: naive CD4+ T cells sorted from blood. Indicated subset: CD45RA+ positively selected. These receptors came from a man between 25 and 39 years old in good health.

Concerning this clone itself: The same CDR3 also results from other DNA sequences found in this sample. The rearrangement uses TRBV19 and TRBJ1-3; D gene uncertain. The germline V gene encodes CDR1 LNHDA and CDR2 SQIVND (reference sequence). The CDR3 contains 15 residues. V was pared by 5 bases and J by 0 bases, with 11 bases between. DNA for the CDR3: TGTGCCAGTAGTCGTGACACAAGCTCTGGAAACACCATATATTTT. Translated, it gives CASSRDTSSGNTIYF.

The chain couples TRBV10-3 to TRBJ2-7; TRBD2 aligns across 8 bases. The V gene end was trimmed by 3 bases and the J gene end by 3 bases; junction bases not matched to a gene: 10. Germline V gives CDR1 ENHRY, CDR2 SYGVKD. The CDR3 contains 16 residues. The chain's CDR3 is CAISDSPAGVSYEQYF. In DNA form, the CDR3 reads TGTGCCATCAGTGATAGTCCAGCGGGAGTAAGCTACGAGCAGTACTTC.

The chain uses TRBV25-1 and TRBJ2-1; unclear D gene. CDR1 and CDR2 (germline): MGHDK, SYGVNS. Trimming removed 1 base from V and 0 bases from J, with 16 bases in between. The CDR3 sequence is 18 residues long. The CDR3 DNA reads as TGTGCCAGCAGTGAATTATGGGCTAGGGTGAGCTCCTACAATGAGCAGTTCTTC. It yields the protein CASSELWARVSSYNEQFF.

V gene TRBV10-3 combines with J gene TRBJ1-2, with a tentative D call TRBD1 (6 bases). Looked up from germline, CDR1 is ENHRY and CDR2 is SYGVKD. V was pared by 5 bases and J by 9 bases, with 10 bases between. The CDR3 has 11 residues. The DNA for the CDR3 is TGTGCCATCAGTTCGGACAGTAGCTACACCTTC. It translates to CAISSDSSYTF.

The V call is TRBV12-5, the J call TRBJ2-1, with D perhaps assigned TRBD1 or TRBD2 (5 bases each). This CDR3 has 13 residues. Germline V gene data show CDR1 as LGHNT and CDR2 as FRNRAP. Trimming took off 6 bases at V and 10 bases at J, with 16 bases between the two ends. The CDR3 spells CASGPDWGTEQFF. The DNA of the CDR3 is TGTGCTAGTGGGCCCGACTGGGGGACGGAGCAGTTCTTC.

This chain uses TRBV23-1 with TRBJ1-5; D remains ambiguous. TRBV23-1 is designated an ORF whose function remains uncertain. Trimming stripped 2 bases from V and 0 bases from J, with 8 bases between. The CDR3 is 15 residues long. CDR3 nucleotide sequence: TGCGCCAGCAGTCAAGGACGGTATAGCAATCAGCCCCAGCATTTT. Translating it yields CASSQGRYSNQPQHF.

Only one count was recorded for this clone. CDR3 coding DNA: TGTGCCAGCAGCCCCCTTGGGAACACCGGGGAGCTGTTTTTT. Translating gives CASSPLGNTGELFF. The chain has TRBV5-6 and TRBJ2-2; D ambiguous. V dropped 4 bases and J dropped 1 base, with 8 bases sitting between them. The CDR3 is 14 amino acids. CDR1 is SGHDT, CDR2 YYEEEE, per germline.

This clone appeared a single time. CDR3 in amino acids: CASREAGQRRWRKYF. As DNA, the CDR3 is TGTGCCAGCAGGGAAGCGGGGCAACGGAGGTGGAGAAAGTACTTC. The rearrangement links TRBV11-2 to TRBJ2-7; 7 positions agree with TRBD2. J lost 11 bases, V lost 6 bases, and 19 bases had no gene match. The CDR3 extends over 15 amino acids. CDR1 is SGHAT and CDR2 is FQNNGV in the germline V gene.

Concerning this clone: In the same sample, other DNA sequences code for this CDR3. The rearrangement uses TRBV7-2 and TRBJ2-1; no clear D gene. Per the germline V gene, CDR1 is SGHTA and CDR2 is FQGNSA. Trimming removed 3 bases at V and 0 bases at J, with 9 bases between. This CDR3 has 15 residues. CDR3 sequence (DNA): TGTGCCAGCAGCTTGGGCAGAGCCTCCTACAATGAGCAGTTCTTC. Translated: CASSLGRASYNEQFF.

The J gene is TRBJ2-2, the V gene TRBV6-4, with 12 bases that match TRBD2. The germline V gene encodes CDR1 MRHNA and CDR2 SNTAGT. V dropped 10 bases and J dropped 5; count of bases not matched to a gene: 5. CDR3 length: 14 amino acids. The CDR3 nucleotides read TGTGCCAACCCTAGCGGGAGGGGAACCGGGGAGCTGTTTTTT. Protein: CANPSGRGTGELFF.

The CDR3 DNA is TGTGCCAGCTCATCCGACAGCAACTATGGCTACACCTTC. It yields the protein CASSSDSNYGYTF. The J gene is TRBJ1-2, the V gene TRBV18, with a possible D match to TRBD1 (5 bases). Germline V lookup: CDR1 KGHSH, CDR2 LQKENI. The length of the CDR3 is 13 residues. The V gene lost 5 bases and the J gene lost 2 bases, with 9 bases spanning the gap.

The V call is TRBV7-8, the J call TRBJ1-1, with 12 bases that match TRBD1. This CDR3 contains 15 residues. The germline CDR1 and CDR2 sequences are SGHVS and FQNEAQ. Trimming cost V 0 bases and J 11 bases; bases outside gene matches: 7. This chain's CDR3 is CASSLATGQGAGAFF. The CDR3 DNA is TGTGCCAGCAGCTTAGCCACGGGACAGGGGGCCGGGGCTTTCTTT.

This clone was counted once. J is TRBJ2-7 and V is TRBV4-3, with TRBD2 matching 15 bases. CDR1 and CDR2 (germline): LGHNA, YSLEER. This CDR3 contains 18 residues. The junction had 10 bases not matched to a gene; V was cut back by 3 bases and J by 4 bases. CDR3 protein: CASSQETGLAGGGYEQYF. CDR3 DNA sequence: TGCGCCAGCAGCCAGGAAACGGGACTAGCGGGAGGAGGTTACGAGCAGTACTTC.

V usage is TRBV10-3 and J usage is TRBJ2-3; the match to TRBD1 covers 8 bases. This CDR3 is 14 amino acids long. Germline V gene lookup returns CDR1 ENHRY and CDR2 SYGVKD. J gave up 1 base and V 6 bases, and 3 bases lay outside the gene matches. The CDR3 DNA is TGTGCCATCAGGACGGACAGGGGCACAGATACGCAGTATTTT. Amino acid sequence: CAIRTDRGTDTQYF.

The chain combines TRBV5-4 with TRBJ1-1; perhaps TRBD1 as D (6 bases). This CDR3 comprises 13 residues. Trimming took off 1 base at V and 5 bases at J, with 9 bases between the two ends. Germline-derived CDR1 and CDR2 are SGHNT and YYREEE (reference sequence). The CDR3 DNA is TGTGCCAGCAGCTTGAGGGGGAGTACTGAAGCTTTCTTT. Amino acids: CASSLRGSTEAFF.

Here the CDR3 reads CASSSRPYNEQFF. DNA for the CDR3: TGTGCCAGCAGCAGTCGTCCCTACAATGAGCAGTTCTTC. This chain uses TRBV9 with TRBJ2-1; D is undetermined. The CDR3 covers 13 residues. Germline-derived CDR1 and CDR2 are SGDLS and YYNGEE. V was shortened by 4 bases and J by 2 bases, with 7 bases between the two germline ends.

The chain is built from TRBV27 and TRBJ1-5; 8 bases are shared with TRBD1. The CDR3 consists of 16 residues. From germline, CDR1 is MNHEY and CDR2 SMNVEV (reference sequence). V shed 3 bases and J 0 bases; nucleotides not matched to a gene: 4. CDR3 in DNA: TGTGCCAGCAGTTTCCACAGGGGGATTAGCAATCAGCCCCAGCATTTT. Amino acid sequence: CASSFHRGISNQPQHF.

V usage is TRBV19 and J usage is TRBJ1-5, with 9 nucleotides matching TRBD1. The CDR3 covers 16 residues. Germline V gives CDR1 LNHDA, CDR2 SQIVND (reference sequence). V dropped 5 bases and J dropped 5; count of bases not matched to a gene: 10. The CDR3 loop reads CASSPTDRGFHQPQHF. The CDR3 region has the DNA TGTGCCAGTAGTCCAACGGACAGGGGATTCCATCAGCCCCAGCATTTT.

This chain connects TRBV9 to TRBJ2-1; TRBD2 matches 10 bases. The junction had 10 bases not matched to a gene; V was cut back by 3 bases and J by 7 bases. This CDR3 has 16 residues. Germline CDR1 SGDLS, CDR2 YYNGEE. CDR3 sequence (DNA): TGTGCCAGCAGCGGCGAGAGAGCGGGAGGGCCGAATGAGCAGTTCTTC. Protein: CASSGERAGGPNEQFF.

Concerning this clone itself: Other DNA sequences in the same sample also yield this CDR3. V usage is TRBV11-2 and J usage is TRBJ2-7, with D possibly matching TRBD2 (5 bases). This CDR3 is 14 amino acids long. V was shortened by 0 bases and J by 3 bases, with 9 bases between the two germline ends. Looked up from germline, CDR1 is SGHAT and CDR2 is FQNNGV. In DNA form, the CDR3 reads TGTGCCAGCAGCTTAGATCCAGGAGGCTACGAGCAGTACTTC. Protein sequence: CASSLDPGGYEQYF.

The chain uses TRBV5-4 and TRBJ2-5, with D perhaps matching TRBD1 (8 bases). V lost 3 bases and J 4 bases, leaving 16 bases between the germline ends. CDR3 length: 15 amino acids. The germline V gene encodes CDR1 SGHNT and CDR2 YYREEE (reference sequence). CDR3 sequence: CASSSTGGGGETQYF. CDR3 sequence (DNA): TGTGCCAGCAGCTCAACAGGGGGAGGGGGAGAGACCCAGTACTTC.

V is TRBV18 and J is TRBJ2-5, with 9 bases lining up with TRBD2. V gave up 3 bases and J gave up 4 bases; unmatched junction bases: 9. Germline CDR1 and CDR2: KGHSH and LQKENI. CDR3 length: 16 residues. The CDR3 DNA is TGTGCCAGCTCACCTCTGGCGGGAGGGCCCGGAGAGACCCAGTACTTC. Protein: CASSPLAGGPGETQYF.